Below are 8 T cell receptor beta chains sequenced from a single sample in a study of T-cell reconstitution after alpha-beta-depleted transplantation in children. Library preparation (for TCRbeta) was performed with unique molecular identifiers. TCRdb ran MiXCR on the PCR reads and lists one entry per CDR3 protein. The profile covers hundreds of thousands of distinct CDR3 sequences, with around a sixth appearing a single time and 1.1% taken by the ten largest. The sequences come from PBMCs from the stem cell graft donor, collected from the stem cell graft. Every receptor here comes from a human donor who donated a stem cell graft to a child with acute myeloid leukemia.

The chain couples TRBV11-2 to TRBJ2-6, with D possibly matching TRBD2 (7 bases). Germline V lookup: CDR1 SGHAT, CDR2 FQNNGV. The CDR3 spans 18 residues. Trimming removed 2 bases from V and 2 bases from J, with 16 bases in between. The CDR3 here is CASSLRAGEGAGANVLTF. In nucleotides, the CDR3 is TGTGCCAGCAGCTTAAGGGCAGGGGAGGGAGCTGGGGCCAACGTCCTGACTTTC. The full variable domain, its missing parts supplied by reference TRBV11-2 and TRBJ2-6, is EAGVAQSPRYKIIEKRQSVAFWCNPISGHATLYWYQQILGQGPKLLIQFQNNGVVDDSQLPKDRFSAERLKGVDSTLKIQPAKLEDSAVYLCASSLRAGEGAGANVLTFGAGSRLTVL.

At least ten counts were recorded for this clonotype. This CDR3 reads CASSRRGAGTRGETQYF. In DNA form, the CDR3 reads TGTGCCAGCAGCCGCAGAGGAGCCGGGACACGGGGGGAGACCCAGTACTTC. V gene TRBV7-2 combines with J gene TRBJ2-5, with D perhaps assigned TRBD1 or TRBD2 (6 bases each). The CDR3 has 17 residues. CDR1 and CDR2 from the germline V gene are SGHTA and FQGNSA. Trimming shortened V by 5 bases and J by 5 bases, and 24 bases separated the two germline ends.

This clonotype came up many times. This rearrangement joins TRBV10-3 to TRBJ2-2; no firm D call. Germline CDR1 ENHRY, CDR2 SYGVKD. V dropped 2 bases and J dropped 7 bases, with 11 bases sitting between them. This CDR3 comprises 14 residues. CDR3 in amino acids: CAISEPPRVGELFF. The CDR3, as DNA: TGTGCCATCAGTGAGCCTCCTCGGGTCGGGGAGCTGTTTTTT.

The chain is built from TRBV2 and TRBJ2-7; possibly TRBD1 for D (6 bases). The germline gives CDR1 SNHLY, CDR2 FYNNEI. The ends were cut back, 1 base at V and 2 bases at J, with 12 bases in the middle. The CDR3 spans 15 residues. The CDR3 coding sequence is TGTGCCAGCAGTGAAGATGCAGGGGCAACCTACGAGCAGTACTTC. Residues: CASSEDAGATYEQYF. The full variable domain, completed using reference TRBV2 and TRBJ2-7, is EPEVTQTPSHQVTQMGQEVILRCVPISNHLYFYWYRQILGQKVEFLVSFYNNEISEKSEIFDDQFSVERPDGSNFTLKIRSTKLEDSAMYFCASSEDAGATYEQYFGPGTRLTVT.

This chain links TRBV13 with TRBJ1-5, with D perhaps matching TRBD1 (5 bases). V lost 0 bases and J 6 bases, leaving 9 bases between the germline ends. The CDR3 has 14 residues. Germline CDR1 and CDR2: PRHDT and FYEKMQ (reference sequence). The CDR3 DNA sequence: TGTGCCAGCAGCTTAGGGGGAGGGGCTCAGCCCCAGCATTTT. Amino acids: CASSLGGGAQPQHF.

This clonotype was detected many times. V and J are TRBV20-1 and TRBJ1-3; 7 positions match TRBD1. With 6 bases clipped from V and 0 bases from J, the junction kept 17 bases outside the gene matches. The CDR3 is 18 residues long. Germline V lookup: CDR1 DFQATT, CDR2 SNEGSKA (reference sequence). CDR3 nucleotide sequence: TGCAGTGCAGCGACAGGGTCGATTCTAAGAGGCTCTGGAAACACCATATATTTT. Encoded protein: CSAATGSILRGSGNTIYF.

The gene calls are TRBV7-2 and TRBJ2-3; D remains unclear. The V end lost 1 base, the J end lost 6 bases, and 8 bases lay between the germline ends. The CDR3 runs to 13 residues. Germline values: CDR1 SGHTA, CDR2 FQGNSA. The CDR3 coding sequence is TGTGCCAGCAGCTTAGTAACTCCCGATACGCAGTATTTT. It translates to CASSLVTPDTQYF.

This sequence joins TRBV10-2 and TRBJ2-5; TRBD1 matches at 7 bases. Trimming cost V 11 bases and J 3 bases; bases outside gene matches: 9. CDR1 is WSHSY and CDR2 is SAAADI in the germline V gene. The CDR3 length is 13 residues. As DNA, the CDR3 is TGCGCCTGTGGACAGGAGGAGAAAGAGACCCAGTACTTC. Its protein product is CACGQEEKETQYF.